One TCR beta chain is described in this entry. As yet, its antigen is unknown. PCR was performed a second time for roughly 7 to 11 cycles using a sample-barcoded 5' primer and a J-beta primer mix. Each CDR3 protein gets one entry after TCRdb re-called the 5' RACE reads with MiXCR. The top ten hold about an eighth of the sample, which has approximately 880,000 distinct CDR3 sequences, around 48% seen once. CDR1 is DFQATT, CDR2 SNEGSKA, per germline (reference sequence). The V end lost 0 bases, the J end lost 2 bases, and 8 bases lay between the germline ends. The CDR3 totals 13 residues. The sample is drawn from a study of blood T cells in healthy people across ages. Whole-study results and caveats: The long-lived group displayed more naive CD4+ cells, plus higher diversity, than the aged donors did.

What was sequenced was blood. This receptor was identified in a young man in good health. This chain links TRBV20-1 with TRBJ2-7, with D unclear. The CDR3 here is CSARDFRAYEQYF. The CDR3 DNA follows: TGCAGTGCTAGAGATTTTCGGGCCTACGAGCAGTACTTC.